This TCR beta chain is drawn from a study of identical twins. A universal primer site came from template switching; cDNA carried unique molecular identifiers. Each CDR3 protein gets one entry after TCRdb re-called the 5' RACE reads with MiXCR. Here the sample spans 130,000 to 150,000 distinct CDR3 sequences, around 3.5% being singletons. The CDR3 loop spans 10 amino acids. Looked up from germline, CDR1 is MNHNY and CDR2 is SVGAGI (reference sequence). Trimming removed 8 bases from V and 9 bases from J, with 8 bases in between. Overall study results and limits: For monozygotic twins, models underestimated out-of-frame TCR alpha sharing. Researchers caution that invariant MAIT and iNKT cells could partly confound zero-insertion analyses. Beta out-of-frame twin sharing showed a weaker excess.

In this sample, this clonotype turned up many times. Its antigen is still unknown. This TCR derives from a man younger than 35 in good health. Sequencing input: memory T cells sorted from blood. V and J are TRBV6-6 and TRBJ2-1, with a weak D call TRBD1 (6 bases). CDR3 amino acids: CASVRGEQFF. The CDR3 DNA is TGTGCCAGCGTCAGGGGTGAGCAGTTCTTC.